The entry below gives a single TCR beta chain sequence along with its context. Each CDR3 protein gets one entry after TCRdb re-called the 5' RACE reads with MiXCR. The repertoire holds a few hundred thousand distinct CDR3 sequences, around a tenth seen once, with less than 20% in the top ten. Trimming shortened V by 2 bases and J by 0 bases, and 11 bases separated the two germline ends. The CDR3 is 16 residues long. Germline loops: CDR1 KGHSH, CDR2 LQKENI. This entry comes from a study of T cells after yellow fever vaccination. This chain joins TRBV18 and TRBJ2-1, with D perhaps TRBD2 (6 bases). The sequence was collected from a man aged 18-30 years who received the YFV17D yellow fever vaccine. The material sequenced was PBMCs, taken on the day of the first yellow fever vaccination. The CDR3 DNA is TGTGCCAGCTCACCATCTGGGGGAGGCTCCTACAATGAGCAGTTCTTC. Its translation is CASSPSGGGSYNEQFF.